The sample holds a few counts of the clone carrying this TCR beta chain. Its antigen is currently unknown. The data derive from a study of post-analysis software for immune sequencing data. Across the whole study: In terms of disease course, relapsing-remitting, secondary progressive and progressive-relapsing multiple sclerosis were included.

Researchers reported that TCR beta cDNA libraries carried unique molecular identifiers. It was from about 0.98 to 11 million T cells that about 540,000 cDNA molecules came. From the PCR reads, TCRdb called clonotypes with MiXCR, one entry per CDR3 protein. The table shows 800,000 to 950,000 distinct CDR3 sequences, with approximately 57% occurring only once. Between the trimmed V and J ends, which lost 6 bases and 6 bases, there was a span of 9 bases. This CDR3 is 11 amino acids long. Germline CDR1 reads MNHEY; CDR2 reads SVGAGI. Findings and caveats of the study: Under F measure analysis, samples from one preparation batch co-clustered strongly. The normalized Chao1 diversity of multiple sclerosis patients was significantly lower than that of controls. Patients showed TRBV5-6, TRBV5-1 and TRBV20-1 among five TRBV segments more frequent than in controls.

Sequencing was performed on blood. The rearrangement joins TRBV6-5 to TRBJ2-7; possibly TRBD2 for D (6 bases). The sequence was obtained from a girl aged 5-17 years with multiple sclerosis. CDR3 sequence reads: CASRRGGEQYF. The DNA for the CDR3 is TGTGCCAGCAGGCGGGGCGGCGAGCAGTACTTC.